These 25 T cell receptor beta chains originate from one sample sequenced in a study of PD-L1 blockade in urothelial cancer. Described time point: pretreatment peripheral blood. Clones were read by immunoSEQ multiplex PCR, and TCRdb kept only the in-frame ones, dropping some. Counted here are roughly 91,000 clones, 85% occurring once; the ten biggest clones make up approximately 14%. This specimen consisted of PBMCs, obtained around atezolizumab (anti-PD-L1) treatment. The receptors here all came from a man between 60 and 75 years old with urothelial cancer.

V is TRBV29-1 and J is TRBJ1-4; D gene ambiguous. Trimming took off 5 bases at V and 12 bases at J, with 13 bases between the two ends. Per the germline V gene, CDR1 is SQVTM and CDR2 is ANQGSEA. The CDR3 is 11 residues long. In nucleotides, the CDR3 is TGCAGCGTTTTCGGGGAACGACAACTGTTTTTT. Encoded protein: CSVFGERQLFF.

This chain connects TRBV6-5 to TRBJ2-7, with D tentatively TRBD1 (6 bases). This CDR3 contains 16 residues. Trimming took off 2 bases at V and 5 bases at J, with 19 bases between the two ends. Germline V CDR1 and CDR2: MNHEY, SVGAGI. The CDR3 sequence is CASSYRQGRGMNEQYF. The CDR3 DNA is TGTGCCAGCAGTTACCGTCAAGGCAGGGGAATGAACGAGCAGTACTTC.

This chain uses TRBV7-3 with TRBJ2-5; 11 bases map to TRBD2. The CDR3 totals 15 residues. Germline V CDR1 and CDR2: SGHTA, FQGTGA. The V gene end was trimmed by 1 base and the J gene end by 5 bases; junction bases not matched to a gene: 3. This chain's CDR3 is CASSLIAGGWETQYF. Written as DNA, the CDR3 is TGTGCCAGCAGCTTAATAGCGGGAGGGTGGGAGACCCAGTACTTC.

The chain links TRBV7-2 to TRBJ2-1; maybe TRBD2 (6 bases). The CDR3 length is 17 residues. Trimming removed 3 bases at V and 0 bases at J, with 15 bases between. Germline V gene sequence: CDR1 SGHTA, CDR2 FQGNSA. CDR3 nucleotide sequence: TGTGCCAGCAGCTTGGCTAGGGGACTCCACTCCTACAATGAGCAGTTCTTC. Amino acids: CASSLARGLHSYNEQFF. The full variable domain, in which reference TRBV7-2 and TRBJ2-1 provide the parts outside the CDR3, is GAGVSQSPSNKVTEKGKDVELRCDPISGHTALYWYRQSLGQGLEFLIYFQGNSAPDKSGLPSDRFSAERTGGSVSTLTIQRTQQEDSAVYLCASSLARGLHSYNEQFFGPGTRLTVL.

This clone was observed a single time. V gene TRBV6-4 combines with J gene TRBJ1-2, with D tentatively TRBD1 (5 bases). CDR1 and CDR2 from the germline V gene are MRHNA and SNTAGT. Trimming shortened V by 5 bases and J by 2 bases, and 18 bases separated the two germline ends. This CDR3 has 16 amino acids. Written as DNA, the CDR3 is TGTGCCAGCAGTCAAAAATCCAGGGTAAGGAACTATGGCTACACCTTC. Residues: CASSQKSRVRNYGYTF.

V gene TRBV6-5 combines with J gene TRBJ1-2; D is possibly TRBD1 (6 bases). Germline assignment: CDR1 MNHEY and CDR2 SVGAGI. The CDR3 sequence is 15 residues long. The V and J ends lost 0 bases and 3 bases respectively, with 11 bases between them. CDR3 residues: CASSYSGTGYYGYTF. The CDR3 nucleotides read TGTGCCAGCAGTTACTCGGGAACAGGGTACTATGGCTACACCTTC.

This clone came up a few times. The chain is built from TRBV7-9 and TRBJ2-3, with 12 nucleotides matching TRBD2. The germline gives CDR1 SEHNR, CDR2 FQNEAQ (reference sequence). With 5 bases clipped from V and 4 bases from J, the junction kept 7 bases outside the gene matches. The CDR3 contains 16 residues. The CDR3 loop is CASSQRTSGNPDTQYF. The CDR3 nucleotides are TGTGCCAGCAGCCAAAGGACTAGCGGGAATCCAGATACGCAGTATTTT.

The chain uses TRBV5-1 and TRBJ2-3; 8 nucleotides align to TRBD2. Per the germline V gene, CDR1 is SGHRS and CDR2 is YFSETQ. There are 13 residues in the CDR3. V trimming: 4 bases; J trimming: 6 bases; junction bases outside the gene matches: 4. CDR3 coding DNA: TGCGCCAGCAGCCCGGGACTAGTGGATACGCAGTATTTT. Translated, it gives CASSPGLVDTQYF.

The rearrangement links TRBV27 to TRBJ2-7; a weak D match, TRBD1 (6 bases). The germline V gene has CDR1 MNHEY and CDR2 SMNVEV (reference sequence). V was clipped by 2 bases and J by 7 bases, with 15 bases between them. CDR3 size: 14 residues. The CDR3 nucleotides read TGTGCCAGCAGTTTAAGCGCCAGGGGTTGGGAGCAGTACTTC. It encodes CASSLSARGWEQYF.

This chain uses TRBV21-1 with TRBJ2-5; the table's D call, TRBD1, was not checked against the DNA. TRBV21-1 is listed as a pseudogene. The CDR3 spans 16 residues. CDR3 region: CASRKGTGTHQETQYF. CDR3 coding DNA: TGTGCCAGCAGGAAAGGGACAGGGACTCACCAAGAGACCCAGTACTTC.

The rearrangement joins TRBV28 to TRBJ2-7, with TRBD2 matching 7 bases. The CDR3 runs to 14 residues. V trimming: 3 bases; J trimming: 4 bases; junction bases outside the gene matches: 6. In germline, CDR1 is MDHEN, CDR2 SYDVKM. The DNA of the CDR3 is TGTGCCAGCAGTTTTGGGGGGGTTCAATACGAGCAGTACTTC. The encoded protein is CASSFGGVQYEQYF.

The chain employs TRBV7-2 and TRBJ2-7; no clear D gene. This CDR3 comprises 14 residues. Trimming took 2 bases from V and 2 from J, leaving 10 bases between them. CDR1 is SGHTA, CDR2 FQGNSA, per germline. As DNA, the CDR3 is TGTGCCAGCAGCTTACATCCAGGCCCCTACGAGCAGTACTTC. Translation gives CASSLHPGPYEQYF.

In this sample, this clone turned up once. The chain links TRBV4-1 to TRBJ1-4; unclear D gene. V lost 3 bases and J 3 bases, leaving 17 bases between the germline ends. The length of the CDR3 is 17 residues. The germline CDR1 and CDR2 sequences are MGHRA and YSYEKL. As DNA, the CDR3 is TGCGCCAGCAGCCAGTCACTGTACGGGGAACCTAATGAAAAACTGTTTTTT. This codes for CASSQSLYGEPNEKLFF.

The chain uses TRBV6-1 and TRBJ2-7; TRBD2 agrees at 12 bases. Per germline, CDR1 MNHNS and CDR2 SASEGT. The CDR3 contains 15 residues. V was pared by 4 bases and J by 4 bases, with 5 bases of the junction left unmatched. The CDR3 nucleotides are TGTGCCAGCAGTGGCGGACTAGCGGGGTCTTACGAGCAGTACTTC. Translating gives CASSGGLAGSYEQYF.

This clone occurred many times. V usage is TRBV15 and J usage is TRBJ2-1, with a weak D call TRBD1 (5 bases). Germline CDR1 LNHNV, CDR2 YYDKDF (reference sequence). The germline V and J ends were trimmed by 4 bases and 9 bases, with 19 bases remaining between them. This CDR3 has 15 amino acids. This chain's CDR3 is CATSTRQSIGVEQFF. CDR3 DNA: TGTGCCACCAGCACCCGACAGAGTATTGGTGTTGAGCAGTTCTTC.

CDR3 sequence reads: CATSRDRGEQYF. In nucleotides, the CDR3 is TGTGCCACCAGCAGAGATCGGGGGGAGCAGTACTTC. J is TRBJ2-7 and V is TRBV15, with D tentatively TRBD2 (6 bases). CDR3 length: 12 residues. Germline CDR1 and CDR2: LNHNV and YYDKDF (reference sequence). Trimming took 0 bases from V and 7 from J, leaving 7 bases between them.

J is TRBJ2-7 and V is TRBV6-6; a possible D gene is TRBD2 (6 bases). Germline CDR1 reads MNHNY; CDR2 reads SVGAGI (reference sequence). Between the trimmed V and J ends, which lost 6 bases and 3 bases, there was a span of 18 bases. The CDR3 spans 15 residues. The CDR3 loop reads CASRKNGGSYYEQYF. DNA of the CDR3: TGTGCCAGCAGAAAAAACGGGGGATCATACTACGAGCAGTACTTC.

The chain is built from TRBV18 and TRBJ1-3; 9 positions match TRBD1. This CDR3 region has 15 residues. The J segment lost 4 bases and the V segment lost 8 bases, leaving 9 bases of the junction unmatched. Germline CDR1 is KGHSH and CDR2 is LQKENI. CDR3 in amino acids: CASRGTGGGGNTIYF. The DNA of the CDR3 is TGTGCCAGCCGCGGAACAGGGGGCGGAGGAAACACCATATATTTT.

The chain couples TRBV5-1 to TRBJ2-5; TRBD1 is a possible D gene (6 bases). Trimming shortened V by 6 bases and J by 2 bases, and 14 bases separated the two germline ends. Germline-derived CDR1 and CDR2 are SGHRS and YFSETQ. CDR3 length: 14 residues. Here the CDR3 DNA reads TGCGCCAGCACCCCAGGGGTTATTCAAGAGACCCAGTACTTC. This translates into CASTPGVIQETQYF.

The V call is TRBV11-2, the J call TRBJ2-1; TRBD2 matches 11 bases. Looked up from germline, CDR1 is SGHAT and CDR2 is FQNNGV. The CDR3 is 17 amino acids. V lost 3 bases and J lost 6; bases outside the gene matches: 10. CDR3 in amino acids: CASSLGLAGGRINEQFF. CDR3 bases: TGTGCCAGCAGCTTGGGTCTAGCGGGGGGCCGGATCAATGAGCAGTTCTTC.

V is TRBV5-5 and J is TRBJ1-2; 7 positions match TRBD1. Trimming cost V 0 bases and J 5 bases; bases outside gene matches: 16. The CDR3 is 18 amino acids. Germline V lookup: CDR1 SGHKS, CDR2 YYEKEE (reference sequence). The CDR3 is CASSLVVVVPGGNYGYTF. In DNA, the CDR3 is TGTGCCAGCAGCTTGGTTGTTGTGGTCCCAGGGGGAAATTATGGCTACACCTTC.

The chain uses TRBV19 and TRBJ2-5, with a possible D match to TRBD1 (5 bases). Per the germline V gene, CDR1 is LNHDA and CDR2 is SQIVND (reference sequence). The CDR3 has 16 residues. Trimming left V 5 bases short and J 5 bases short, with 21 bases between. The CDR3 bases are TGTGCCAGTAGTGAACCGGGTGGGGCCCCCTGGGAGACCCAGTACTTC. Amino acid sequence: CASSEPGGAPWETQYF.

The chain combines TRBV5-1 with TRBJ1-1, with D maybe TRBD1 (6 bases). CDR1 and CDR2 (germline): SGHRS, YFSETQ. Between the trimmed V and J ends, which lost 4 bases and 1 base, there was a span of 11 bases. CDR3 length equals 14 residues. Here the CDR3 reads CASSIQGGNTEAFF. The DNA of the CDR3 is TGCGCCAGCAGCATACAAGGGGGGAACACTGAAGCTTTCTTT.

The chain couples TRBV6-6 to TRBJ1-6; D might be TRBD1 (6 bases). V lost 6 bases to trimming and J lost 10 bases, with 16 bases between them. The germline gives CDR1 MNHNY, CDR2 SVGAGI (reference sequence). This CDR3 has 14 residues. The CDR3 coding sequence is TGTGCCAGCAGACCACAGGGTAATGACTCACCCCTCCACTTT. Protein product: CASRPQGNDSPLHF.

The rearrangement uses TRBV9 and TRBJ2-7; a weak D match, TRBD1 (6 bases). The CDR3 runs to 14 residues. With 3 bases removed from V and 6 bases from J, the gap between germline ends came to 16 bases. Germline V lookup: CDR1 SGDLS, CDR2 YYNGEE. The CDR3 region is CASSEQGNNVEQYF. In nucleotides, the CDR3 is TGTGCCAGCAGCGAACAGGGTAACAACGTCGAGCAGTACTTC.